This TCR beta chain derives from a study of control samples from healthy donors and cancer patients. Libraries were prepared by immunoSEQ multiplex PCR; TCRdb keeps only in-frame clonotypes and omits some of them. The sample holds about 180,000 clones; around 90% are singletons and the top ten take 1.1% to 1.5%. The CDR3 has 16 amino acids. Germline V gene sequence: CDR1 SGHRS, CDR2 YFSETQ. The junction had 8 bases not matched to a gene; V was cut back by 1 base and J by 6 bases. The source is a man younger than 40 in good health. Sample: blood. V is TRBV5-1 and J is TRBJ2-3; 10 bases map to TRBD2. This CDR3 is CASSLTSGAAHDTQYF. For the CDR3, the DNA is TGCGCCAGCAGCTTGACTAGCGGGGCTGCGCACGATACGCAGTATTTT.